This paragraph reports one T cell receptor beta chain. Its antigen is as yet unknown. TCR beta CDR3 regions were amplified from RNA transcripts. First-round RT-PCR relied on HTBI primers, and a second-round multiplex PCR came next. TCRdb recomputed calls from the multiplex PCR reads with MiXCR, one row per CDR3 protein. The table has roughly 610,000 distinct CDR3 sequences, 22% seen once. This entry is derived from a study of Graves' ophthalmopathy and Graves' hyperthyroidism. Notes on the study in general: Using a 13-signature model, the authors split ophthalmopathy from stable hyperthyroidism, with under 90% sensitivity and 75% to 82% specificity. Most clonotypes expanded in thyroid above 0.001 frequency were present in blood too.

V was trimmed by 7 bases and J by 6 bases, leaving 10 bases between them. CDR3 length equals 13 residues. The sample was peripheral blood. The V and J genes are TRBV12-3 or TRBV12-4 and TRBJ1-6, with D possibly TRBD1 on 5 matching bases. The sequence derives from a woman under 30 with stable Graves' hyperthyroidism. Some clones in this sample may be carry-over from other donors' samples. The CDR3 bases are TGTGCCAGCACTGGGGCAGCTAATTCACCCCTCCACTTT. It is translated as CASTGAANSPLHF.